The clone carrying this TCR beta chain has only a few counts. Its matching antigen is unknown. The data were obtained in a study of T cells and Merkel cell carcinoma outcomes. Whole-study results and caveats: Repertoire plus T-cell density reportedly predicted Merkel cell carcinoma outcomes.

Germline V gene data show CDR1 as DFQATT and CDR2 as SNEGSKA (reference sequence). This CDR3 comprises 11 residues. The V gene lost 6 bases and the J gene lost 9 bases, with 12 bases spanning the gap. Libraries were prepared by immunoSEQ multiplex PCR; TCRdb keeps only in-frame clonotypes and omits some of them. Found here are some 16,000 clones, roughly 79% of them singletons; the top ten hold 9%. The sequenced sample was tumor tissue from Merkel cell carcinoma. The rearrangement joins TRBV20-1 to TRBJ2-1; D gene uncertain. This clonotype was obtained from a human donor with Merkel cell carcinoma. The CDR3 DNA follows: TGCAGTGCCCGCATATATGGTGAGCAGTTCTTC. It specifies CSARIYGEQFF.